The 20 T cell receptor beta chains in this list originate from one sample, sequenced in a study of cytomegalovirus exposure and HLA in healthy donors. This PCR relied on a set of 60 Vbeta primers and 13 Jbeta primers. The assay was immunoSEQ multiplex PCR, and TCRdb's table has in-frame clones only and misses some. This table has a few hundred thousand clones, about 83% appearing once. Input material: PBMCs. The source is a man in his forties or fifties in good health and CMV-seronegative.

This clone has a handful of counts. This chain's CDR3 is CASSWQGAGEQYF. DNA of the CDR3: TGTGCCAGCAGTTGGCAGGGGGCAGGCGAGCAGTACTTC. The chain joins TRBV9 to TRBJ2-7, with 8 bases identical to TRBD1. This CDR3 comprises 13 residues. The germline CDR1 and CDR2 sequences are SGDLS and YYNGEE. The V and J ends lost 5 bases and 6 bases, in that order; junction bases with no gene match: 7.

This clone showed up just once. V gene TRBV19 combines with J gene TRBJ1-1; a possible D gene is TRBD1 (6 bases). This CDR3 is 13 amino acids long. Trimming shortened V by 6 bases and J by 7 bases, and 15 bases separated the two germline ends. Germline V gene lookup returns CDR1 LNHDA and CDR2 SQIVND (reference sequence). The CDR3 loop reads CASSHLGDNEAFF. The CDR3 coding sequence is TGTGCCAGTAGCCACCTCGGGGACAATGAAGCTTTCTTT.

This clone was picked up a small number of times. The V and J genes are TRBV7-6 and TRBJ2-5, with 10 nucleotides matching TRBD2. The length of the CDR3 is 18 residues. The V and J ends lost 0 bases and 1 base, in that order; junction bases with no gene match: 8. Looked up from germline, CDR1 is SGHVS and CDR2 is FNYEAQ. The CDR3 sequence is CASSLAFLSGGVQETQYF. The CDR3 nucleotides read TGTGCCAGCAGCTTAGCGTTTCTAAGCGGGGGGGTCCAAGAGACCCAGTACTTC.

There are a few counts of this clone. The chain is built from TRBV7-2 and TRBJ2-4; 10 positions agree with TRBD1. The CDR3 spans 13 residues. Looked up from germline, CDR1 is SGHTA and CDR2 is FQGNSA. J was trimmed by 12 bases and V by 1 base; bases with no gene match: 3. In DNA form, the CDR3 reads TGTGCCAGCAGCTTAGGGGGACAGGGGACTCAGTACTTC. The encoded protein is CASSLGGQGTQYF. Full variable domain (outside the CDR3, taken from reference TRBV7-2 and TRBJ2-4): GAGVSQSPSNKVTEKGKDVELRCDPISGHTALYWYRQSLGQGLEFLIYFQGNSAPDKSGLPSDRFSAERTGGSVSTLTIQRTQQEDSAVYLCASSLGGQGTQYFGAGTRLSVL.

This clone is a singleton in its sample. The rearrangement uses TRBV7-2 and TRBJ1-5; D may be TRBD1 (6 bases). Trimming shortened V by 1 base and J by 5 bases, and 15 bases separated the two germline ends. Germline CDR1 reads SGHTA; CDR2 reads FQGNSA. This CDR3 contains 16 residues. The CDR3 DNA reads as TGTGCCAGCAGCTTAGTGGGCAGGGGAGATCATCAGCCCCAGCATTTT. It is translated as CASSLVGRGDHQPQHF.

The rearrangement links TRBV2 to TRBJ1-1; no reliable D call. CDR1 and CDR2 from the germline V gene are SNHLY and FYNNEI. The CDR3 sequence is 14 residues long. The V gene lost 1 base and the J gene lost 5 bases, with 11 bases spanning the gap. The CDR3 protein is CASSEGTGGTEAFF. The DNA of the CDR3 is TGTGCCAGCAGTGAAGGGACGGGCGGGACTGAAGCTTTCTTT.

The rearrangement uses TRBV7-6 and TRBJ1-3; D not certain. CDR1 and CDR2 from the germline V gene are SGHVS and FNYEAQ. This CDR3 is 16 amino acids long. Trimming shortened V by 1 base and J by 0 bases, and 10 bases separated the two germline ends. DNA for the CDR3: TGTGCCAGCAGCTTAGGTGGCCTCGTCTCTGGAAACACCATATATTTT. It codes for CASSLGGLVSGNTIYF.

The chain recombines TRBV14 with TRBJ2-1; TRBD2 aligns across 8 bases. The CDR3 sequence is 19 residues long. With V trimmed by 1 base and J by 0 bases, 11 bases remained unmatched. Germline loops: CDR1 SGHDN, CDR2 FVKESK. The DNA for the CDR3 is TGTGCCAGCAGCCAAGGGGTTTCTAGCGGGTGGAGCTCCTACAATGAGCAGTTCTTC. It specifies CASSQGVSSGWSSYNEQFF. Full variable domain (outside the CDR3, taken from reference TRBV14 and TRBJ2-1): EAGVTQFPSHSVIEKGQTVTLRCDPISGHDNLYWYRRVMGKEIKFLLHFVKESKQDESGMPNNRFLAERTGGTYSTLKVQPAELEDSGVYFCASSQGVSSGWSSYNEQFFGPGTRLTVL.

The J gene is TRBJ1-4, the V gene TRBV4-3, with a weak D call TRBD1 (5 bases). The CDR3 contains 14 residues. Germline CDR1 is LGHNA and CDR2 is YSLEER. V was cut by 0 bases and J by 10 bases, with 12 bases left in between. In DNA form, the CDR3 reads TGCGCCAGCAGCCAAGATCGCAGGGTTGGAAAACTGTTTTTT. This sequence encodes CASSQDRRVGKLFF.

This chain connects TRBV30 to TRBJ2-1; TRBD2 agrees at 8 bases. The junction had 4 bases not matched to a gene; V was cut back by 0 bases and J by 6 bases. CDR1 and CDR2 (germline): GTSNPN, SVGIG (reference sequence). The CDR3 has 14 amino acids. The CDR3 DNA sequence: TGTGCCTGGAGTGTACAAGCGGGAGTCAATGAGCAGTTCTTC. It translates to CAWSVQAGVNEQFF. Supplemented by reference TRBV30 and TRBJ2-1, the full variable domain reads SQTIHQWPATLVQPVGSPLSLECTVEGTSNPNLYWYRQAAGRGLQLLFYSVGIGQISSEVPQNLSASRPQDRQFILSSKKLLLSDSGFYLCAWSVQAGVNEQFFGPGTRLTVL.

The chain employs TRBV7-3 and TRBJ2-2, with a tentative D call TRBD1 (6 bases). The CDR3 sequence is 14 residues long. Trimming removed 2 bases at V and 3 bases at J, with 7 bases between. Germline V gene sequence: CDR1 SGHTA, CDR2 FQGTGA. CDR3: CASSLGQHTGELFF. The CDR3 nucleotides read TGTGCCAGCAGCTTAGGACAGCACACCGGGGAGCTGTTTTTT.

This sequence joins TRBV7-9 and TRBJ1-4, with D uncertain. CDR3 length: 17 residues. The V gene's germline CDR1 is SEHNR and CDR2 FQNEAQ (reference sequence). V lost 4 bases to trimming and J lost 8 bases, with 23 bases between them. The CDR3: CASSSPEIREGGEKLFF. The DNA of the CDR3 is TGTGCCAGCAGCTCCCCAGAGATACGTGAAGGCGGCGAAAAACTGTTTTTT. The whole variable domain, filled in from reference TRBV7-9 and TRBJ1-4, reads DTGVSQNPRHKITKRGQNVTFRCDPISEHNRLYWYRQTLGQGPEFLTYFQNEAQLEKSRLLSDRFSAERPKGSFSTLEIQRTEQGDSAMYLCASSSPEIREGGEKLFFGSGTQLSVL.

Concerning this clone itself: The same CDR3 arises from other DNA sequences in this sample as well. The chain uses TRBV6-5 and TRBJ2-1, with TRBD2 matching over 14 bases. CDR1 and CDR2 (germline): MNHEY, SVGAGI. CDR3 length: 15 residues. Trimming cost V 4 bases and J 10 bases; bases outside gene matches: 6. The CDR3 reads CASSSGLAGVGEQFF. For the CDR3, the DNA is TGTGCCAGCAGTTCGGGACTAGCGGGAGTAGGCGAGCAGTTCTTC.

The J gene is TRBJ2-5, the V gene TRBV27, with 10 bases that match TRBD2. Germline assignment: CDR1 MNHEY and CDR2 SMNVEV (reference sequence). Germline trimming cut 5 bases from V and 5 bases from J; bases unmatched to any gene: 8. CDR3 length equals 15 residues. The CDR3 loop reads CASSPSGGASETQYF. The DNA for the CDR3 is TGTGCCAGCAGTCCGAGCGGGGGGGCGTCGGAGACCCAGTACTTC.

The chain recombines TRBV28 with TRBJ1-5; 7 bases agree with TRBD1. This CDR3 spans 15 amino acids. Germline CDR1 is MDHEN and CDR2 is SYDVKM. V shed 6 bases, J shed 0 bases, and the junction held 5 bases outside the gene matches. CDR3 nucleotide sequence: TGTGCCAGCAGACGGGACAGTTATAGCAATCAGCCCCAGCATTTT. Its protein product is CASRRDSYSNQPQHF.

This clone occurred a few times. In DNA form, the CDR3 reads TGCGCCAGCAGGGGGGCAGGCAATCAGCCCCAGCATTTT. Residues: CASRGAGNQPQHF. The chain links TRBV10-2 to TRBJ1-5; perhaps TRBD1 as D (6 bases). The germline V gene encodes CDR1 WSHSY and CDR2 SAAADI. With 6 bases removed from V and 2 bases from J, the gap between germline ends came to 8 bases. CDR3 length equals 13 residues.

There are a few counts of this clone. This chain links TRBV6-5 with TRBJ1-5, with 9 bases that match TRBD1. With 5 bases clipped from V and 3 bases from J, the junction kept 5 bases outside the gene matches. CDR1 and CDR2 from the germline V gene are MNHEY and SVGAGI. This CDR3 region has 15 residues. The CDR3 protein is CASSPGTGSNQPQHF. CDR3 DNA: TGTGCCAGCAGTCCCGGGACAGGGTCCAATCAGCCCCAGCATTTT.

The CDR3 DNA reads as TGTGCCTCCCCACGAGGACAGCCGAACACCGGGGAGCTGTTTTTT. Protein sequence: CASPRGQPNTGELFF. J is TRBJ2-2 and V is TRBV30; possible D gene TRBD1, 6 bases. The CDR3 consists of 15 residues. Germline assignment: CDR1 GTSNPN and CDR2 SVGIG (reference sequence). Trimming left V 7 bases short and J 0 bases short, with 15 bases between.

This clone was seen just once. The chain carries TRBV5-4 and TRBJ1-3; D is possibly TRBD1 (6 bases). CDR1 and CDR2 from the germline V gene are SGHNT and YYREEE (reference sequence). V was cut by 2 bases and J by 2 bases, with 8 bases left in between. This CDR3 has 14 residues. DNA for the CDR3: TGTGCCAGCAGCTTAGGGGGAGCTGGAAACACCATATATTTT. Protein sequence: CASSLGGAGNTIYF.

This clone showed up just once. CDR3 loop: CASSEFRNVNTEAFF. In nucleotides, the CDR3 is TGTGCCAGCAGTGAGTTCAGGAACGTGAACACTGAAGCTTTCTTT. The V and J genes are TRBV2 and TRBJ1-1, with D unresolved. V was shortened by 3 bases and J by 0 bases, with 11 bases between the two germline ends. The CDR3 totals 15 residues. Germline assignment: CDR1 SNHLY and CDR2 FYNNEI.